The clone carrying this T cell receptor (beta chain) has more than one count but fewer than ten. As yet, its antigen is unknown. This sample was taken from a study of T cells after yellow fever vaccination. About the study: Libraries from low-cell-number fractions were prepared with the SMART-Seq v4 Ultra Low Input RNA kit. Study-wide results and limits: On re-exposure, the response was weaker but peaked faster, at day 5 versus 15. Contaminating bulk clonotypes could be abundant in FACS-sorted repertoires.

In germline, CDR1 is MRHNA, CDR2 SNTAGT. There are 15 residues in the CDR3. The V and J ends lost 4 bases and 4 bases, in that order; junction bases with no gene match: 4. It was through 5'RACE template switching that TCR cDNA was made, with a universal primer site and UMIs added. TCRdb re-called the 5' RACE reads with MiXCR, one entry per CDR3 protein. The table lists roughly 500,000 distinct CDR3 sequences, approximately 21% of them singletons. Source: PBMCs, taken 15 days after the yellow fever booster vaccination. This clonotype originated in a man aged 25-40 years who received the YFV17D yellow fever vaccine. This chain links TRBV6-4 with TRBJ2-1; the match to TRBD1 covers 10 bases. The CDR3 coding sequence is TGTGCCAGCAGTGTCGGACAGGGGGGGTACAATGAGCAGTTCTTC. Protein sequence: CASSVGQGGYNEQFF.